These 22 T cell receptor beta chains originate from one sample sequenced in a study of cytotoxic CD8 clonotypes in ibrutinib-treated CLL. Measured with immunoSEQ multiplex PCR; TCRdb has only the in-frame clones, and not every one. This sample has fewer than 400,000 clones, with about 64% found just once. Sequences were derived from PBMCs, sampled after 36 months of ibrutinib treatment. Every receptor here comes from a human donor with chronic lymphocytic leukemia.

The chain uses TRBV19 and TRBJ1-4; TRBD1 might be the D (5 bases). V shed 6 bases and J shed 3 bases, with 14 bases lying between them. CDR3 length equals 15 residues. Germline V CDR1 and CDR2: LNHDA, SQIVND (reference sequence). CDR3 sequence: CASRWDARSNEKLFF. The CDR3 region has the DNA TGTGCCAGTAGGTGGGACGCGAGATCTAATGAAAAACTGTTTTTT.

The chain is built from TRBV5-1 and TRBJ2-1; D is unresolved. CDR3 length: 16 residues. Germline CDR1 is SGHRS and CDR2 is YFSETQ. The ends were cut back, 4 bases at V and 0 bases at J, with 14 bases in the middle. CDR3 amino acids: CASSRLGASSYNEQFF. CDR3 coding DNA: TGCGCCAGCAGCAGGCTAGGCGCCAGCTCCTACAATGAGCAGTTCTTC.

V and J are TRBV11-1 and TRBJ1-2; weak D call: TRBD1 (5 bases). Germline V gene sequence: CDR1 SGHAT, CDR2 FQDESV (reference sequence). V was cut by 1 base and J by 4 bases, with 7 bases left in between. The CDR3 consists of 13 residues. The CDR3 nucleotides read TGTGCCAGCAGCTTAGAGACAGCCTATGGCTACACCTTC. This encodes CASSLETAYGYTF.

The chain has TRBV10-3 and TRBJ2-3, with 12 bases fitting TRBD2. Germline V gene sequence: CDR1 ENHRY, CDR2 SYGVKD. V gave up 4 bases and J gave up 8 bases; unmatched junction bases: 10. The CDR3 has 16 residues. The CDR3: CAISVASGRGEFTQYF. The CDR3 DNA follows: TGTGCCATCAGTGTTGCTAGCGGGAGGGGGGAATTTACGCAGTATTTT.

This chain links TRBV4-1 with TRBJ1-4; tentative D call: TRBD1 (5 bases). Germline lookup yields CDR1 MGHRA and CDR2 YSYEKL. Trimming left V 3 bases short and J 2 bases short, with 10 bases between. The CDR3 has 15 amino acids. CDR3 DNA: TGCGCCAGCAGCCATGTCAGGGCGACTAATGAAAAACTGTTTTTT. This translates into CASSHVRATNEKLFF.

This clone was counted between two and nine times. The gene calls are TRBV4-1 and TRBJ2-5; 10 nucleotides align to TRBD2. The germline V gene has CDR1 MGHRA and CDR2 YSYEKL. V shed 3 bases and J 1 base; nucleotides not matched to a gene: 2. The CDR3 runs 15 residues. This chain's CDR3 is CASSQASGSQETQYF. For the CDR3, the DNA is TGCGCCAGCAGCCAGGCTAGCGGGAGCCAAGAGACCCAGTACTTC.

The chain is built from TRBV29-1 and TRBJ1-1; D is undetermined. This CDR3 is built from 13 residues. Germline V gives CDR1 SQVTM, CDR2 ANQGSEA. V lost 3 bases and J lost 3, with 11 bases in between. This CDR3 is CSVEPRGYTEAFF. As DNA, the CDR3 is TGCAGCGTTGAGCCGCGAGGGTACACTGAAGCTTTCTTT.

Only a few counts were recorded for this clone. This chain connects TRBV14 to TRBJ1-6; weak D call: TRBD1 (5 bases). Germline V gives CDR1 SGHDN, CDR2 FVKESK. Trimming shortened V by 1 base and J by 8 bases, and 24 bases separated the two germline ends. This CDR3 region has 19 residues. As DNA, the CDR3 is TGTGCCAGCAGCCAAGGAGGTTTAAGGGGCTCGCGTAGGGATTCACCCCTCCACTTT. Amino acid sequence: CASSQGGLRGSRRDSPLHF.

The chain has TRBV11-2 and TRBJ2-5; 9 bases agree with TRBD1. The CDR3 length is 12 residues. Germline V lookup: CDR1 SGHAT, CDR2 FQNNGV. V shed 8 bases and J 5 bases; nucleotides not matched to a gene: 3. CDR3 loop: CASRTGVETQYF. The CDR3, as DNA: TGTGCCAGCCGGACAGGGGTGGAGACCCAGTACTTC.

This chain joins TRBV5-6 and TRBJ2-1, with 7 positions matching TRBD1. The length of the CDR3 is 12 residues. Losses at the gene ends were 3 bases for V and 10 bases for J; bases not matched to a gene: 4. Germline-derived CDR1 and CDR2 are SGHDT and YYEEEE. This CDR3 reads CASSYGTAEQFF. The CDR3 nucleotides read TGTGCCAGCAGCTACGGGACAGCCGAGCAGTTCTTC.

The J gene is TRBJ1-5, the V gene TRBV7-8; no clear D gene. Germline V gives CDR1 SGHVS, CDR2 FQNEAQ. There are 14 residues in the CDR3. The V end lost 1 base, the J end lost 3 bases, and 7 bases lay between the germline ends. CDR3 loop: CASSLGGNNQPQHF. CDR3 nucleotides: TGTGCCAGCAGCTTAGGAGGGAACAATCAGCCCCAGCATTTT.

Here the CDR3 DNA reads TGTGCCAGCAGCTTTCCAGGGTCCGTTTCACCCCTCCACTTT. This sequence encodes CASSFPGSVSPLHF. The chain carries TRBV7-9 and TRBJ1-6, with D perhaps matching TRBD1 (5 bases). In germline, CDR1 is SEHNR, CDR2 FQNEAQ (reference sequence). Deletions cut 3 bases from V and 9 bases from J, with 12 bases between. There are 14 residues in the CDR3.

The V gene is TRBV27, the J gene TRBJ1-1; 7 nucleotides align to TRBD1. The CDR3 is 14 residues long. J lost 4 bases, V lost 6 bases, and 8 bases had no gene match. CDR1 and CDR2 (germline): MNHEY, SMNVEV (reference sequence). CDR3: CASSRQGRSTEAFF. CDR3 DNA sequence: TGTGCCAGCAGCCGACAGGGAAGAAGCACTGAAGCTTTCTTT.

V and J are TRBV6-5 and TRBJ2-7, with D perhaps matching TRBD1 (6 bases). Germline V gives CDR1 MNHEY, CDR2 SVGAGI. The length of the CDR3 is 16 residues. V was pared by 4 bases and J by 0 bases, with 16 bases between. DNA of the CDR3: TGTGCCAGCAGTTTTAGCCGTGACAGGAGCTCCTACGAGCAGTACTTC. Translation: CASSFSRDRSSYEQYF.

The chain uses TRBV5-1 and TRBJ2-7, with D unclear. The ends were cut back, 0 bases at V and 9 bases at J, with 16 bases in the middle. The CDR3 consists of 14 residues. Germline CDR1 SGHRS, CDR2 YFSETQ. This CDR3 reads CASSLGSTTPRQYF. CDR3 coding DNA: TGCGCCAGCAGCTTGGGGTCAACAACACCGAGGCAGTACTTC.

J is TRBJ2-7 and V is TRBV7-6; D gene unclear. This CDR3 has 12 residues. Trimming stripped 1 base from V and 7 bases from J, with 8 bases between. CDR1 is SGHVS, CDR2 FNYEAQ, per germline. The CDR3 nucleotides are TGTGCCAGCAGCTTAGGGGGTCTAGAGCAGTACTTC. Translated, it gives CASSLGGLEQYF.

This rearrangement joins TRBV2 to TRBJ1-1; 8 positions match TRBD1. The V and J ends lost 10 bases and 9 bases, in that order; junction bases with no gene match: 10. Germline-derived CDR1 and CDR2 are SNHLY and FYNNEI. This CDR3 spans 12 amino acids. The CDR3, as DNA: TGTGCCAACAGGGGGTTTAGATTTCAAGCTTTCTTT. Its translation: CANRGFRFQAFF.

This clone was seen many times. J is TRBJ2-1 and V is TRBV4-3; 10 bases are shared with TRBD2. Per germline, CDR1 LGHNA and CDR2 YSLEER. V lost 0 bases, J lost 6 bases, and 11 bases stayed unmatched. The CDR3 extends over 18 amino acids. CDR3 sequence (DNA): TGCGCCAGCAGCCAAGATCTCCCTAGCGGGAGACTTTTCAATGAGCAGTTCTTC. It encodes CASSQDLPSGRLFNEQFF.

Written as DNA, the CDR3 is TGTGCCAGCAGCTTGGGCGGAGAGGGCTATGGCTACACCTTC. This sequence encodes CASSLGGEGYGYTF. The J gene is TRBJ1-2, the V gene TRBV5-4; D is undetermined. Germline lookup yields CDR1 SGHNT and CDR2 YYREEE (reference sequence). This CDR3 is built from 14 residues. The V end was cut by 0 bases, the J end by 4 bases, with 10 bases between.

For the CDR3, the DNA is TGTGCCACCAAAGAAGGCGGGAACACTGAAGCTTTCTTT. This gives the protein CATKEGGNTEAFF. The chain has TRBV6-6 and TRBJ1-1; no clear D gene. This CDR3 has 13 residues. V was cut by 10 bases and J by 1 base, with 13 bases left in between. Germline CDR1 and CDR2: MNHNY and SVGAGI (reference sequence).

This rearrangement joins TRBV14 to TRBJ2-3; TRBD2 agrees at 16 bases. Germline V gene lookup returns CDR1 SGHDN and CDR2 FVKESK. CDR3 size: 18 residues. V lost 3 bases and J lost 4; bases outside the gene matches: 7. Here the CDR3 DNA reads TGTGCCAGCAGCCAGGGACTAGCGGGGGGGCTCAGCGCAGATACGCAGTATTTT. Protein: CASSQGLAGGLSADTQYF.

V usage is TRBV6-5 and J usage is TRBJ2-7; 7 bases map to TRBD2. Germline-derived CDR1 and CDR2 are MNHEY and SVGAGI. There are 15 residues in the CDR3. Unmatched junction bases numbered 9, after V lost 6 bases and J lost 1 base. Here the CDR3 reads CASRAPGLKSYEQYF. In DNA form, the CDR3 reads TGTGCCAGCAGAGCCCCGGGACTAAAATCCTACGAGCAGTACTTC.